What follows are 29 T cell receptor beta chains derived from one specimen sequenced in a study of shared clonotypes between healthy human individuals. Libraries were prepared by immunoSEQ multiplex PCR; TCRdb keeps only in-frame clonotypes and omits some of them. The sample carries some 2.3 million clones, 85% to 95% recorded once. Source material: naive CD4+ T cells from PBMCs. Subset here: CD45RA+ positively selected. These receptors came from a man aged 18 to 30 in good health. Some clones in this sample may be carry-over from other donors' samples.

The chain recombines TRBV18 with TRBJ1-1; D unresolved. Germline V gene lookup returns CDR1 KGHSH and CDR2 LQKENI. There are 14 residues in the CDR3. V lost 2 bases to trimming and J lost 3 bases, with 10 bases between them. The CDR3 loop reads CASSPVYGDTEAFF. The DNA of the CDR3 is TGTGCCAGCTCACCAGTTTATGGCGACACTGAAGCTTTCTTT.

Worth noting for this clone: The sample has other DNA sequences that encode this CDR3 too. The gene calls are TRBV6-5 and TRBJ1-3, with TRBD1 identical over 7 bases. With 0 bases clipped from V and 4 bases from J, the junction kept 3 bases outside the gene matches. Germline CDR1 is MNHEY and CDR2 is SVGAGI. This CDR3 comprises 15 residues. The CDR3 here is CASSYSGGAGNTIYF. The DNA of the CDR3 is TGTGCCAGCAGTTACTCAGGGGGCGCCGGAAACACCATATATTTT.

Turning to this clone: The junction departs from the called germline gene at one end, perhaps through a read error. The rearrangement joins TRBV18 to TRBJ2-1; D not resolved. The CDR3 is 16 amino acids. CDR1 and CDR2 from the germline V gene are KGHSH and LQKENI. In DNA form, the CDR3 reads TGTGCCAGCTCGCCACTCACGGAATACTCCTACAATGAGCAGTTCTTC. This sequence encodes CASSPLTEYSYNEQFF.

The chain joins TRBV19 to TRBJ2-4; TRBD1 agrees at 8 bases. The CDR3 is 14 residues long. The J segment lost 5 bases and the V segment lost 8 bases, leaving 8 bases of the junction unmatched. The germline CDR1 and CDR2 sequences are LNHDA and SQIVND (reference sequence). The CDR3 nucleotides read TGTGCCAGTGTAGGGGACAGGATAGAAAACATTCAGTACTTC. As protein: CASVGDRIENIQYF.

The CDR3 sequence is CASSSGGHEQYF. In DNA form, the CDR3 reads TGCGCCAGCAGCTCAGGGGGTCACGAGCAGTACTTC. The chain couples TRBV5-1 to TRBJ2-7, with 7 nucleotides matching TRBD1. Losses at the gene ends were 3 bases for V and 5 bases for J; bases not matched to a gene: 2. There are 12 residues in the CDR3. Germline CDR1 is SGHRS and CDR2 is YFSETQ.

DNA for the CDR3: TGCGCCAGCAGCTTGGACGTAGTCTCACCCCGCGGGGGCTACACCTTC. Amino acid sequence: CASSLDVVSPRGGYTF. This chain joins TRBV5-1 and TRBJ1-2; D unresolved. Germline CDR1 is SGHRS and CDR2 is YFSETQ. Between the trimmed V and J ends, which lost 0 bases and 8 bases, there was a span of 20 bases. CDR3 length: 16 residues. Based on the CDR3 plus reference TRBV5-1 and TRBJ1-2, the full variable domain is KAGVTQTPRYLIKTRGQQVTLSCSPISGHRSVSWYQQTPGQGLQFLFEYFSETQRNKGNFPGRFSGRQFSNSRSEMNVSTLELGDSALYLCASSLDVVSPRGGYTFGSGTRLTVV.

The chain employs TRBV5-1 and TRBJ2-6, with 10 bases lining up with TRBD1. From germline, CDR1 is SGHRS and CDR2 YFSETQ. V shed 4 bases and J 1 base; nucleotides not matched to a gene: 11. The CDR3 is 19 residues long. CDR3 sequence: CASSLIQGQGVSGANVLTF. The CDR3 nucleotides are TGCGCCAGCAGCCTAATACAAGGACAGGGGGTTTCTGGGGCCAACGTCCTGACTTTC.

The chain links TRBV5-1 to TRBJ2-7; 9 bases map to TRBD1. Germline CDR1 reads SGHRS; CDR2 reads YFSETQ. The CDR3 has 23 residues. V lost 3 bases to trimming and J lost 2 bases; unmatched junction nucleotides: 30. The CDR3 nucleotides read TGCGCCAGCAGCTCCGAACCGGATTGGAGGCTGGCGGCTGGGACAGGGCGCGCCTACGAGCAGTACTTC. Translated: CASSSEPDWRLAAGTGRAYEQYF.

About this clone: This same CDR3 is encoded by further DNA sequences in the sample. CDR3 region: CASDSTNTEAFF. CDR3 coding DNA: TGTGCCAGTGACAGCACGAACACTGAAGCTTTCTTT. The genes are TRBV28 and TRBJ1-1, with TRBD1 as a possible D gene (5 bases). Germline lookup yields CDR1 MDHEN and CDR2 SYDVKM. CDR3 size: 12 residues. Trimming removed 9 bases at V and 1 base at J, with 9 bases between. Drawing the rest from reference TRBV28 and TRBJ1-1, the complete variable domain is DVKVTQSSRYLVKRTGEKVFLECVQDMDHENMFWYRQDPGLGLRLIYFSYDVKMKEKGDIPEGYSVSREKKERFSLILESASTNQTSMYLCASDSTNTEAFFGQGTRLTVV.

The CDR3 reads CAWGDFYGYTF. The CDR3 DNA reads as TGTGCCTGGGGAGACTTCTATGGCTACACCTTC. The chain is built from TRBV30 and TRBJ1-2; D uncertain. CDR3 size: 11 residues. Germline V gene data show CDR1 as GTSNPN and CDR2 as SVGIG (reference sequence). The V end lost 5 bases, the J end lost 4 bases, and 8 bases lay between the germline ends.

This chain uses TRBV28 with TRBJ2-7; 13 bases match TRBD2. This CDR3 comprises 14 residues. The J segment lost 4 bases and the V segment lost 7 bases, leaving 4 bases of the junction unmatched. Germline CDR1 is MDHEN and CDR2 is SYDVKM. CDR3 nucleotide sequence: TGTGCCAGCATTCGGACTAGCGGGAGTTACGAGCAGTACTTC. The encoded protein is CASIRTSGSYEQYF.

The genes are TRBV11-2 and TRBJ1-2; 10 bases map to TRBD1. The CDR3 extends over 16 amino acids. CDR1 SGHAT and CDR2 FQNNGV come from the germline V gene. Trimming at V came to 5 bases and at J to 4 bases, leaving 10 bases not matched to a gene. The CDR3 sequence: CASSLLRGQGSYGYTF. The DNA for the CDR3 is TGTGCCAGCAGCCTACTCCGGGGACAGGGGAGCTATGGCTACACCTTC. The whole variable domain, filled in from reference TRBV11-2 and TRBJ1-2, reads EAGVAQSPRYKIIEKRQSVAFWCNPISGHATLYWYQQILGQGPKLLIQFQNNGVVDDSQLPKDRFSAERLKGVDSTLKIQPAKLEDSAVYLCASSLLRGQGSYGYTFGSGTRLTVV.

This chain connects TRBV1 to TRBJ2-1; the table calls TRBD2, which could not be checked here. TRBV1 is tagged as a pseudogene. The length of the CDR3 is 14 residues. The CDR3 DNA reads as TGCACCAGCAGTCCTGGACTAGCGGACAATGAGCAGTTCTTC. It specifies CTSSPGLADNEQFF.

V gene TRBV6-1 combines with J gene TRBJ1-2, with a weak D call TRBD1 (5 bases). Trimming removed 2 bases from V and 8 bases from J, with 12 bases in between. Germline assignment: CDR1 MNHNS and CDR2 SASEGT. The CDR3 loop spans 13 amino acids. The CDR3 sequence: CASSEQGATGYTF. CDR3 nucleotide sequence: TGTGCCAGCAGTGAACAGGGAGCTACGGGCTACACCTTC.

The CDR3: CASSRGGVLYNEQFF. The CDR3 DNA reads as TGTGCCAGCAGCCGGGGAGGGGTGCTCTACAATGAGCAGTTCTTC. The rearrangement links TRBV7-3 to TRBJ2-1, with 7 positions matching TRBD2. V shed 5 bases and J 3 bases; nucleotides not matched to a gene: 7. The germline CDR1 and CDR2 sequences are SGHTA and FQGTGA. CDR3 length: 15 amino acids.

There are a few counts of this clone. The chain employs TRBV5-1 and TRBJ1-1, with TRBD1 matching 9 bases. The CDR3 contains 14 residues. V was pared by 4 bases and J by 1 base, with 2 bases of the junction left unmatched. Germline V lookup: CDR1 SGHRS, CDR2 YFSETQ. DNA for the CDR3: TGCGCCAGCAGCGCGGACAGGGGGAACACTGAAGCTTTCTTT. This sequence encodes CASSADRGNTEAFF.

The sample holds a few counts of this clone. The V and J genes are TRBV15 and TRBJ1-5, with D possibly being TRBD1 (6 bases). Germline assignment: CDR1 LNHNV and CDR2 YYDKDF (reference sequence). V lost 1 base, J lost 7 bases, and 11 bases lay in between. This CDR3 contains 14 residues. The CDR3, as DNA: TGTGCCACCAGCAGAGTTACAGGGTCCCAGCCCCAGCATTTT. It encodes CATSRVTGSQPQHF.

The rearrangement joins TRBV4-1 to TRBJ1-4, with 7 bases aligning to TRBD1. V dropped 4 bases and J dropped 8; count of bases not matched to a gene: 7. There are 14 residues in the CDR3. Germline lookup yields CDR1 MGHRA and CDR2 YSYEKL. CDR3 sequence reads: CASSPPDRVEKLFF. Here the CDR3 DNA reads TGCGCCAGCAGCCCGCCTGACAGGGTGGAAAAACTGTTTTTT.

The chain is built from TRBV27 and TRBJ1-5; D perhaps matches TRBD1 (5 bases). V shed 4 bases and J shed 3 bases, with 10 bases lying between them. CDR3 length: 14 residues. Germline V gene sequence: CDR1 MNHEY, CDR2 SMNVEV (reference sequence). In DNA, the CDR3 is TGTGCCAGCAGTTACGGGGGGACCAATCAGCCCCAGCATTTT. Amino acid sequence: CASSYGGTNQPQHF.

The chain employs TRBV9 and TRBJ1-3; D may be TRBD1 (6 bases). Germline loops: CDR1 SGDLS, CDR2 YYNGEE. V gave up 7 bases and J gave up 5 bases, with 13 bases separating them. The CDR3 runs 13 residues. The CDR3 region is CASDGGRRNTIYF. The CDR3 region has the DNA TGTGCCAGCGACGGGGGGCGAAGAAACACCATATATTTT.

The chain combines TRBV11-2 with TRBJ2-5; D ambiguous. Trimming took off 3 bases at V and 2 bases at J, with 10 bases between the two ends. Germline V gives CDR1 SGHAT, CDR2 FQNNGV. The CDR3 has 14 amino acids. This CDR3 is CASSFFGAQETQYF. The CDR3 nucleotides read TGTGCCAGCAGCTTTTTCGGCGCGCAAGAGACCCAGTACTTC.

The V gene is TRBV27, the J gene TRBJ2-7; 11 bases are shared with TRBD1. J was trimmed by 3 bases and V by 2 bases; bases with no gene match: 9. CDR3 length equals 17 residues. Germline CDR1 reads MNHEY; CDR2 reads SMNVEV (reference sequence). CDR3 nucleotides: TGTGCCAGCAGTTTAATAGGACAGGGGGCGTTTTTCTACGAGCAGTACTTC. Encoded protein: CASSLIGQGAFFYEQYF.

The chain employs TRBV25-1 and TRBJ2-7; tentative D call: TRBD2 (7 bases). Germline V gene sequence: CDR1 MGHDK, CDR2 SYGVNS. The CDR3 contains 13 residues. Between the trimmed V and J ends, which lost 5 bases and 3 bases, there was a span of 11 bases. DNA for the CDR3: TGTGCCAGCAGTAAAAGGGGGGGCTACGAGCAGTACTTC. It yields the protein CASSKRGGYEQYF.

The gene calls are TRBV2 and TRBJ1-1, with unresolved D. CDR3 size: 13 residues. Germline CDR1 and CDR2: SNHLY and FYNNEI. Trimming pared 5 bases from V and 5 bases from J, leaving 12 bases between. As DNA, the CDR3 is TGTGCCAGCAGTTATAGCCGAGGGACTGAAGCTTTCTTT. It specifies CASSYSRGTEAFF.

The CDR3 DNA follows: TGTGCCAGCAGACCTAGCGGGAGAATATACGAGCAGTACTTC. This translates into CASRPSGRIYEQYF. This rearrangement joins TRBV6-1 to TRBJ2-7; 10 bases are a match to TRBD2. V lost 6 bases, J lost 4 bases, and 6 bases stayed unmatched. The CDR3 has 14 amino acids. Germline loops: CDR1 MNHNS, CDR2 SASEGT.

In the case of this clone: This CDR3 is also generated by other DNA sequences in the sample. J is TRBJ1-2 and V is TRBV6-5; D call uncertain. The CDR3 sequence is 14 residues long. CDR1 is MNHEY, CDR2 SVGAGI, per germline. V gave up 0 bases and J gave up 2 bases, with 7 bases separating them. CDR3 residues: CASSYSRRNYGYTF. Written as DNA, the CDR3 is TGTGCCAGCAGTTACTCGCGGCGGAACTATGGCTACACCTTC.

Comment on this clone: This sample also contains other DNA sequences that code for the same CDR3. This chain links TRBV11-2 with TRBJ2-5; D is unclear. The CDR3 contains 11 residues. CDR1 is SGHAT and CDR2 is FQNNGV in the germline V gene. Trimming removed 2 bases at V and 4 bases at J, with 2 bases between. In nucleotides, the CDR3 is TGTGCCAGCAGCTTAAGAGAGACCCAGTACTTC. It specifies CASSLRETQYF.

This clone was counted a single time. The J gene is TRBJ1-4, the V gene TRBV11-2; D call uncertain. The CDR3 contains 13 residues. The ends were cut back, 5 bases at V and 14 bases at J, with 18 bases in the middle. CDR1 is SGHAT and CDR2 is FQNNGV in the germline V gene. CDR3 protein: CASSAGQTGGLFF. Here the CDR3 DNA reads TGTGCCAGCAGCGCCGGGCAGACTGGCGGGCTGTTTTTT.

This chain uses TRBV28 with TRBJ1-2, with D perhaps TRBD1 (6 bases). From germline, CDR1 is MDHEN and CDR2 SYDVKM. The CDR3 has 12 amino acids. Trimming pared 11 bases from V and 8 bases from J, leaving 18 bases between. In nucleotides, the CDR3 is TGTGCCTCTCAGGGAGGGGGTTGGGGCTACACCTTC. Its translation: CASQGGGWGYTF.